The rows below give T cell receptor beta chains drawn from one sample of a study of blood T cell repertoires in COVID-19. Here immunoSEQ multiplex PCR was the method, and the copy in TCRdb shows in-frame clones only, minus some. The sample contains about 270,000 clones, under 90% of which appear only once. The sequencing input was PBMCs or T cells enriched from blood (not recorded which). All receptors derive from a man younger than 35 who had recovered from COVID-19. Each CDR3 is given without its conserved first and last residue. Size values are once, few and many counts, or a class for expanded clones, and some rows have none.

v_call,clone_size,cdr3_aa
TRBV28,NA,ASSWGTGTGNTIY
TRBV5-6,once,ASSLGQGVPYEQY
TRBV4-1,NA,ASSQDSGTGFYEQY
TRBV30,NA,AWSLVADEQF
TRBV5-1,many,ASSWTVGLAGIWNEQF
TRBV19,NA,ASSIGGVSGNTIY
TRBV3-1/TRBV3-2,NA,ASSQGVAGDLDTQY
TRBV19,NA,ASSIGSGRDTEAF
TRBV28,NA,ASSPNPREGYT
TRBV12-5,NA,ASGSLTGKSPLH
TRBV11-2,NA,ASSIERGGFFEQY
TRBV11-3,NA,ASSSRNTEAF
TRBV7-8,NA,ASSLANRGTEAF
TRBV2,once,ASSRGTGGGETQY
TRBV6-5,NA,ASSYGLPFYEQY
TRBV28,NA,ASTNTPQGGTDTQY
TRBV5-1,NA,ASSLAGDSYQPQH
TRBV5-4,many,ASSQISGGLAEF
TRBV10-3,NA,ASKTREQETQY
TRBV4-1,NA,ASSQNAQGARGGYT
TRBV5-6,NA,ASSHTAGTRYTGELF
TRBV15,NA,ATSPIRGTGELF
TRBV7-8,NA,ASSLGGSGNTIY
TRBV25-1,NA,ASKGDSGANVLT
TRBV6-5,once,ASSTSREAYGYT
TRBV21-1,NA,ASRGCRAGEETQY
TRBV5-1,NA,ASSPPGVEQY
TRBV5-4,NA,ASSTWTGEKLF
TRBV7-3,NA,ASSLRRNTEAF
TRBV7-3,NA,ASSVTSYNEQF
TRBV29-1,NA,SARTSGSWTDTQY
TRBV4-1,NA,ASSQGTGDNSPLH
TRBV5-5,NA,ASSSDLAYEQY
TRBV27,NA,ASSSRQGWGEKLF
TRBV30,NA,AWSVKGANTEAF
TRBV19,NA,ASSGGQGYEQY
TRBV24-1,NA,ATSGPTGNTEAF
TRBV6-5,NA,ASSYQPGSEAF
TRBV4-1,NA,ASSPREGGDLAQH
TRBV30,NA,AWSPGTGVEQY
TRBV9,once,ASSVARSTDTQY
TRBV6-2/TRBV6-3,NA,ASSHDRGWTNEKLF
TRBV18,few,ASSFGQGLSYEQY
TRBV5-1,NA,ASSLNGANTEAF
TRBV29-1,NA,SVGGTGAQPQH
TRBV4-1,NA,ASSQVGAGQGAAEAF
TRBV3-1/TRBV3-2,NA,ASRLEGAGNTIY
TRBV27,NA,ASSLSPRGLNSPLH
TRBV10-3,once,AISGGGGQGWADTQY
TRBV25-1,NA,ASSEWGQGTRNYEKLF
TRBV29-1,NA,SVEDRASAGGYT
TRBV15,NA,ATSRDRSQGFNNEQF
TRBV15,NA,ATSREGDRPSYNEQF
TRBV7-9,NA,ASSLSADNEQF
TRBV3-1/TRBV3-2,NA,ASSQAGLAYYEQY
TRBV2,NA,AKTGLADNEQF
TRBV7-9,NA,ASSLGTNSNQPQH
TRBV11-3,NA,ASSLGTSGNTDTQY
TRBV7-2,NA,ASSLILAGLQETQY